The next 17 T cell receptor beta chains were all read from a single sample in a study of cytomegalovirus exposure and HLA in healthy donors. The PCR ran on 60 Vbeta and 13 Jbeta primers. Produced via immunoSEQ multiplex PCR; TCRdb's table is partial and in-frame only. The sample shows roughly 140,000 clones, 79% of them seen only once. What was sequenced was PBMCs. These receptors were obtained from a man aged 50 to 59 in good health and CMV-seropositive.

This clone appeared once. This rearrangement joins TRBV28 to TRBJ2-7; weak D call: TRBD2 (6 bases). Germline V gives CDR1 MDHEN, CDR2 SYDVKM. This CDR3 comprises 14 residues. V was shortened by 5 bases and J by 0 bases, with 11 bases between the two germline ends. The CDR3 DNA is TGTGCCAGCAGTACCGGAGGGAGCTCCTACGAGCAGTACTTC. Its translation is CASSTGGSSYEQYF.

The CDR3 DNA reads as TGTGCCAGCAGTTTAGGGGGGGGGCTGACCTACAATGAGCAGTTCTTC. It yields the protein CASSLGGGLTYNEQFF. The chain joins TRBV27 to TRBJ2-1; D possibly corresponds to TRBD2 (7 bases). In germline, CDR1 is MNHEY, CDR2 SMNVEV (reference sequence). The V gene lost 2 bases and the J gene lost 2 bases, with 13 bases spanning the gap. The CDR3 length is 16 residues.

The chain is built from TRBV2 and TRBJ1-2; 10 bases line up with TRBD1. Trimming removed 9 bases from V and 4 bases from J; junction bases left unmatched: 8. CDR1 is SNHLY and CDR2 is FYNNEI in the germline V gene. The CDR3 has 14 amino acids. CDR3 protein: CARDGQGVSYGYTF. The CDR3 nucleotides read TGTGCCAGAGATGGACAGGGGGTTTCCTATGGCTACACCTTC. Looking up the rest from reference TRBV2 and TRBJ1-2 gives the full variable domain: EPEVTQTPSHQVTQMGQEVILRCVPISNHLYFYWYRQILGQKVEFLVSFYNNEISEKSEIFDDQFSVERPDGSNFTLKIRSTKLEDSAMYFCARDGQGVSYGYTFGSGTRLTVV.

This clone was seen a single time. The V and J genes are TRBV7-9 and TRBJ1-1, with TRBD1 matching over 10 bases. Germline V CDR1 and CDR2: SEHNR, FQNEAQ (reference sequence). CDR3 length equals 16 residues. The V gene end was trimmed by 4 bases and the J gene end by 3 bases; junction bases not matched to a gene: 8. In nucleotides, the CDR3 is TGTGCCAGCAGCTCTTGGACAGGGGGTTGGTACACTGAAGCTTTCTTT. Translation: CASSSWTGGWYTEAFF.

This chain connects TRBV27 to TRBJ2-4; 8 bases align to TRBD2. J lost 6 bases, V lost 5 bases, and 12 bases had no gene match. The CDR3 length is 16 residues. CDR1 and CDR2 (germline): MNHEY, SMNVEV (reference sequence). CDR3 sequence: CASSHPGGASRNIQYF. DNA for the CDR3: TGTGCCAGCAGTCACCCCGGGGGGGCGTCTCGAAACATTCAGTACTTC.

V and J are TRBV20-1 and TRBJ2-3; D is uncertain. Trimming stripped 5 bases from V and 6 bases from J, with 9 bases between. The CDR3 has 11 amino acids. The germline gives CDR1 DFQATT, CDR2 SNEGSKA (reference sequence). CDR3 protein: CSAEASDTQYF. For the CDR3, the DNA is TGCAGTGCTGAGGCCTCGGATACGCAGTATTTT.

The chain couples TRBV25-1 to TRBJ2-5; 8 bases fit TRBD1. Trimming at V came to 6 bases and at J to 7 bases, leaving 4 bases not matched to a gene. There are 12 residues in the CDR3. Looked up from germline, CDR1 is MGHDK and CDR2 is SYGVNS. CDR3: CASRKQGGTQYF. CDR3 sequence (DNA): TGTGCCAGCAGAAAACAGGGGGGGACCCAGTACTTC.

This sequence joins TRBV28 and TRBJ2-4; TRBD1 might be the D (5 bases). V dropped 5 bases and J dropped 0 bases, with 11 bases sitting between them. The germline gives CDR1 MDHEN, CDR2 SYDVKM. The CDR3 is 15 residues long. CDR3 DNA: TGTGCCAGCAGTCCTAGGACAATAGCCAAAAACATTCAGTACTTC. Translation gives CASSPRTIAKNIQYF.

The chain is built from TRBV5-1 and TRBJ2-5; 11 bases are shared with TRBD1. The V and J ends lost 4 bases and 1 base, in that order; junction bases with no gene match: 3. The CDR3 covers 15 residues. Per the germline V gene, CDR1 is SGHRS and CDR2 is YFSETQ. CDR3 loop: CASSRGQGVQETQYF. The CDR3 nucleotides read TGCGCCAGCAGCCGGGGACAGGGGGTCCAAGAGACCCAGTACTTC.

The chain joins TRBV29-1 to TRBJ2-3; 10 bases match TRBD2. V shed 5 bases and J 2 bases; nucleotides not matched to a gene: 4. CDR1 is SQVTM and CDR2 is ANQGSEA in the germline V gene. The CDR3 is 14 amino acids. The CDR3: CSVPTSGITDTQYF. Written as DNA, the CDR3 is TGCAGCGTTCCAACTAGCGGGATCACAGATACGCAGTATTTT.

The chain uses TRBV6-6 and TRBJ1-5; D gene uncertain. This CDR3 is built from 15 residues. Trimming took off 7 bases at V and 0 bases at J, with 13 bases between the two ends. The V gene's germline CDR1 is MNHNY and CDR2 SVGAGI (reference sequence). In DNA form, the CDR3 reads TGTGCCAGCATCCAACGGGGTACTAGCAATCAGCCCCAGCATTTT. Translating it yields CASIQRGTSNQPQHF.

The chain joins TRBV5-5 to TRBJ2-5; 7 bases agree with TRBD1. The CDR3 is 15 residues long. Unmatched junction bases numbered 6, after V lost 0 bases and J lost 4 bases. From germline, CDR1 is SGHKS and CDR2 YYEKEE (reference sequence). This CDR3 is CASSLVDRERETQYF. The DNA for the CDR3 is TGTGCCAGCAGCTTGGTTGACAGGGAGCGAGAGACCCAGTACTTC.

The CDR3 spells CAWSVSAGELFF. The CDR3 coding sequence is TGTGCCTGGAGTGTTTCAGCCGGGGAGCTGTTTTTT. The rearrangement uses TRBV30 and TRBJ2-2, with D uncertain. This CDR3 is built from 12 residues. V was pared by 0 bases and J by 6 bases, with 5 bases between. Germline loops: CDR1 GTSNPN, CDR2 SVGIG (reference sequence).

The chain joins TRBV18 to TRBJ1-1; D is unclear. V was pared by 6 bases and J by 6 bases, with 14 bases between. The V gene's germline CDR1 is KGHSH and CDR2 LQKENI. This CDR3 is 13 amino acids long. This chain's CDR3 is CASSHTRGPEAFF. The CDR3 bases are TGTGCCAGCTCCCACACCCGTGGCCCTGAAGCTTTCTTT.

This chain uses TRBV2 with TRBJ2-5, with D perhaps TRBD1 (5 bases). CDR1 is SNHLY and CDR2 is FYNNEI in the germline V gene. V was clipped by 2 bases and J by 0 bases, with 7 bases between them. This CDR3 region has 14 residues. For the CDR3, the DNA is TGTGCCAGCAGTGAAAACAGGTACCAAGAGACCCAGTACTTC. Amino acid sequence: CASSENRYQETQYF.

V usage is TRBV18 and J usage is TRBJ2-3, with 9 bases matching TRBD2. Germline V gene sequence: CDR1 KGHSH, CDR2 LQKENI. The CDR3 spans 13 residues. V shed 9 bases and J 5 bases; nucleotides not matched to a gene: 6. The CDR3 nucleotides are TGTGCCAGTCCGGCGGGAGGGGGAGATACGCAGTATTTT. This gives the protein CASPAGGGDTQYF.

The gene calls are TRBV5-1 and TRBJ2-1, with D perhaps matching TRBD1 (5 bases). Per the germline V gene, CDR1 is SGHRS and CDR2 is YFSETQ. The length of the CDR3 is 16 residues. Trimming left V 0 bases short and J 4 bases short, with 14 bases between. For the CDR3, the DNA is TGCGCCAGCAGCTTGGGAGTGGGGCGGACGTACAATGAGCAGTTCTTC. Protein: CASSLGVGRTYNEQFF.